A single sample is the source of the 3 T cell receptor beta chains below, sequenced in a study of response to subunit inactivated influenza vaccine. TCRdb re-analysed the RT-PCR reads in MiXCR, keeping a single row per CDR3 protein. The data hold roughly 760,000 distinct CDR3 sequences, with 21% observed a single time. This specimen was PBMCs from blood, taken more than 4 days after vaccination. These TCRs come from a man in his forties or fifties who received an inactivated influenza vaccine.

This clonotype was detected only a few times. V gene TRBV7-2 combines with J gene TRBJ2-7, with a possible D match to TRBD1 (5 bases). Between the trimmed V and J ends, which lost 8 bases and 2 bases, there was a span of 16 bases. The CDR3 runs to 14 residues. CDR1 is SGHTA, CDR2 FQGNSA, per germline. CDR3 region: CASSEAQVAYEQYF. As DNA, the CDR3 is TGTGCCAGCTCAGAGGCACAGGTAGCCTACGAGCAGTACTTC.

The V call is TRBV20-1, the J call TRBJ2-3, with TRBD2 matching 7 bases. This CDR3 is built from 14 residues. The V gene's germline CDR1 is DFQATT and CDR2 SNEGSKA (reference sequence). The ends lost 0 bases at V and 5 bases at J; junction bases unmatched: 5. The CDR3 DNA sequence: TGCAGTGCTAGAGAGGGCGGGAGAGGAGATACGCAGTATTTT. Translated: CSAREGGRGDTQYF.

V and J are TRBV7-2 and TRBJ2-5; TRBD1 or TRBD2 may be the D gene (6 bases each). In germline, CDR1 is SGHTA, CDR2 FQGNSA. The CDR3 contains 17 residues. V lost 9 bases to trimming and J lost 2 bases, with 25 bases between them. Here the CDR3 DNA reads TGTGCCAGTAGGGGGGTAGCGACAGTCGGAAAACAAGAGACCCAGTACTTC. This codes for CASRGVATVGKQETQYF.